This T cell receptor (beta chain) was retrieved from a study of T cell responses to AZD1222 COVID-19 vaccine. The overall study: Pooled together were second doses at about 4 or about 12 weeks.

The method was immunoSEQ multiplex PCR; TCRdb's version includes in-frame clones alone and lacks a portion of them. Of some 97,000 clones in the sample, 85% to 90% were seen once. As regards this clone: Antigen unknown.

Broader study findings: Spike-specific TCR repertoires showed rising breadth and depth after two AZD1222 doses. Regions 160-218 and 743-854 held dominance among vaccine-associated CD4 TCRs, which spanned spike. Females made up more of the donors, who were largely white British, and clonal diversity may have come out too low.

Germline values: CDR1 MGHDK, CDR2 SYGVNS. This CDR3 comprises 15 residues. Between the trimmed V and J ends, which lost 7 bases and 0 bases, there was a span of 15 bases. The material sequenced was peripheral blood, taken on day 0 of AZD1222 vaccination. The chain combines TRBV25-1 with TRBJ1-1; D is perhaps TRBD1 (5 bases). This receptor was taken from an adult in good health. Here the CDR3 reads CASIPRGGVNTEAFF. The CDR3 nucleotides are TGTGCCAGCATCCCCCGTGGGGGGGTGAACACTGAAGCTTTCTTT.